This TCR beta chain was documented in a study of CD8 T cells in Susac syndrome. Sequencing of TCR beta covered CD8+ and CD4+ T cells obtained from blood. The multiple sclerosis controls, all treatment-naive patients, had relapsing-remitting disease that was stable or active. Random-hexamer reverse transcription was applied to 0.5 to 1 ug RNA. The TCR beta CDR3 was amplified by immunoSEQ multiplex PCR across 54 Vbeta, 13 Jbeta. TCRdb itself ran the immunoSEQ multiplex PCR reads through MiXCR, one entry per CDR3 protein. The sample has hundreds of thousands of distinct CDR3 sequences, just under 95% seen once. There are 14 residues in the CDR3. V lost 2 bases to trimming and J lost 4 bases, with 11 bases between them. Germline CDR1 reads SGHVS; CDR2 reads FQNEAQ.

The sequenced sample consisted of CD4+ T cells from PBMCs. The source is a human donor with multiple sclerosis. The genes are TRBV7-8 and TRBJ1-2; D is ambiguous. The CDR3 nucleotides are TGTGCCAGCAGCTTACCCCCTCCCGGCTATGGCTACACCTTC. It codes for CASSLPPPGYGYTF.